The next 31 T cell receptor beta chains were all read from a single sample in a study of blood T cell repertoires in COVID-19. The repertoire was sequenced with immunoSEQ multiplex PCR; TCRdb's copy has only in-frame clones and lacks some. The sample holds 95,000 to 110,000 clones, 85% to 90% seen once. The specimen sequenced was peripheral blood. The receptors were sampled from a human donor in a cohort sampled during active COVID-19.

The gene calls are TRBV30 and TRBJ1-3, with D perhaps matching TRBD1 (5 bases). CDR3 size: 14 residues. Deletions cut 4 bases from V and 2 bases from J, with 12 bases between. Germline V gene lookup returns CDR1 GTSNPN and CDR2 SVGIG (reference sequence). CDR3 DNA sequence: TGTGCCTGGACTCAGGGAGGGCCTGGAAACACCATATATTTT. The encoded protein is CAWTQGGPGNTIYF.

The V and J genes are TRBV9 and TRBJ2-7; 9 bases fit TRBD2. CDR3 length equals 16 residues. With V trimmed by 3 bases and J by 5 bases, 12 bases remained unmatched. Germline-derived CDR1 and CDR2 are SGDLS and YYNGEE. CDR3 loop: CASSALPGSGSHEQYF. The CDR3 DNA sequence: TGTGCCAGCAGCGCCCTCCCGGGTAGCGGGAGCCACGAGCAGTACTTC.

The CDR3 DNA reads as TGTGCCAGCAGCTTATCCAGGAATGAGCAGTTCTTC. Encoded protein: CASSLSRNEQFF. This chain uses TRBV7-2 with TRBJ2-1; D is uncertain. CDR1 SGHTA and CDR2 FQGNSA come from the germline V gene. The V end lost 2 bases, the J end lost 7 bases, and 6 bases lay between the germline ends. The CDR3 length is 12 residues.

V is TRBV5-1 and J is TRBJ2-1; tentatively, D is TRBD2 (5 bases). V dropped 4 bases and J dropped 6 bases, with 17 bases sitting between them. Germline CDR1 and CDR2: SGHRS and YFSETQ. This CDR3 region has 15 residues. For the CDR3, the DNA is TGCGCCAGCAGCCCTGCGACTATCCGCGGCAATGAGCAGTTCTTC. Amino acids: CASSPATIRGNEQFF.

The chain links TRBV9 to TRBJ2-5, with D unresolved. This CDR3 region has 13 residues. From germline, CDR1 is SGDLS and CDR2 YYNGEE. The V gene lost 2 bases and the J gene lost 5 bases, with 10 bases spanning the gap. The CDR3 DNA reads TGTGCCAGCAGCGTCAATGTCGGGGAGACCCAGTACTTC. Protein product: CASSVNVGETQYF. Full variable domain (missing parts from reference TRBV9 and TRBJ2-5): DSGVTQTPKHLITATGQRVTLRCSPRSGDLSVYWYQQSLDQGLQFLIQYYNGEERAKGNILERFSAQQFPDLHSELNLSSLELGDSALYFCASSVNVGETQYFGPGTRLLVL.

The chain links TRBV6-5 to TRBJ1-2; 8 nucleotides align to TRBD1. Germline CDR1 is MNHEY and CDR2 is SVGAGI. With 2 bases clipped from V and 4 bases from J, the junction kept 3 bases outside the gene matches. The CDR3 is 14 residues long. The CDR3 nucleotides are TGTGCCAGCAGTTACCGACAGGGGAGCTATGGCTACACCTTC. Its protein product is CASSYRQGSYGYTF.

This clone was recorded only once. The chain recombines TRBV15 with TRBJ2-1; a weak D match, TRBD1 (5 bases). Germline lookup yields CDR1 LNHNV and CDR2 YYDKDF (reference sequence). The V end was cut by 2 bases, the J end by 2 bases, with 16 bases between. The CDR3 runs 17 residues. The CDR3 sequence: CATSRPKGAGTYNEQFF. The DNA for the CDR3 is TGTGCCACCAGCAGACCTAAGGGTGCAGGGACCTACAATGAGCAGTTCTTC.

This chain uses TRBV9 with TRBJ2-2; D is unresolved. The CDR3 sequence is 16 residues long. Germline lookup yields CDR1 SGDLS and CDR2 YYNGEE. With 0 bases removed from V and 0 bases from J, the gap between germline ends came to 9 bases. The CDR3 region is CASSVAAASNTGELFF. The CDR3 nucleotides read TGTGCCAGCAGCGTAGCTGCGGCCTCGAACACCGGGGAGCTGTTTTTT. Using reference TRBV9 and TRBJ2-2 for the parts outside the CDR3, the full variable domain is DSGVTQTPKHLITATGQRVTLRCSPRSGDLSVYWYQQSLDQGLQFLIQYYNGEERAKGNILERFSAQQFPDLHSELNLSSLELGDSALYFCASSVAAASNTGELFFGEGSRLTVL.

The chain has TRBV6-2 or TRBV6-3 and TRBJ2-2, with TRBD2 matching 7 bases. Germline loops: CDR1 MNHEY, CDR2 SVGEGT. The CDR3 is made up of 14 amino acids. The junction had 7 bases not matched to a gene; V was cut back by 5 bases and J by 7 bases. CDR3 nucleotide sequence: TGTGCCAGCAGTCTAGCGGCTCGGGTCGGGGAGCTGTTTTTT. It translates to CASSLAARVGELFF.

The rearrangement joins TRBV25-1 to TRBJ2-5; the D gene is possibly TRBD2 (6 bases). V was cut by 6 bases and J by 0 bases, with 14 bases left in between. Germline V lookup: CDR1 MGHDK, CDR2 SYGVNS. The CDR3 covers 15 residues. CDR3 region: CASSGRREYQETQYF. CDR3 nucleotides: TGTGCCAGCAGCGGGAGAAGGGAGTACCAAGAGACCCAGTACTTC.

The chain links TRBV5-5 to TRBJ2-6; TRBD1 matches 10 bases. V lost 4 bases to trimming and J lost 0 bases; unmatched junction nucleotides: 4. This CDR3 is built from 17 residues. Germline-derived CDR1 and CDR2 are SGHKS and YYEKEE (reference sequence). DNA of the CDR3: TGTGCCAGCAGCGCGGGACAGGGGAGCTCTGGGGCCAACGTCCTGACTTTC. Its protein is CASSAGQGSSGANVLTF.

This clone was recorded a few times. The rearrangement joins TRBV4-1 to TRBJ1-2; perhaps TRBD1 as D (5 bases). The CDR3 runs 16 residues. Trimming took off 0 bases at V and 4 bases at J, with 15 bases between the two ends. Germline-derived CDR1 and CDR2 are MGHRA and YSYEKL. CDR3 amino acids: CASSQDRSRAVYGYTF. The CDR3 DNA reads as TGCGCCAGCAGCCAAGATAGGAGCAGGGCGGTCTATGGCTACACCTTC.

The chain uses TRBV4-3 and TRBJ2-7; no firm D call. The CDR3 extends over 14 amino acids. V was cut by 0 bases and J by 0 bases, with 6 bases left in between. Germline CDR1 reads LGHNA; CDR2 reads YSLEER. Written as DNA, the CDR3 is TGCGCCAGCAGCCAAGATTTATACTCCTACGAGCAGTACTTC. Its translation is CASSQDLYSYEQYF.

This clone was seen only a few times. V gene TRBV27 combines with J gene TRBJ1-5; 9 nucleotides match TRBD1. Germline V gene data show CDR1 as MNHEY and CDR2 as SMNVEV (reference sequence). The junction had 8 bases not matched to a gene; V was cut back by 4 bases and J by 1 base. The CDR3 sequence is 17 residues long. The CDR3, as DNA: TGTGCCAGCAGTTCGTGGACAGGGGAAGGAAGCAATCAGCCCCAGCATTTT. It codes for CASSSWTGEGSNQPQHF.

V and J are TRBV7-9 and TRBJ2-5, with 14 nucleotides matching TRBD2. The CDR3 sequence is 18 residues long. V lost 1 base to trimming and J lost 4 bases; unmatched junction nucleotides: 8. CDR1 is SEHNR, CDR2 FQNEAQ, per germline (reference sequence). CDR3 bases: TGTGCCAGCAGCTTAGAAACGGGACTAGCGGGAGATCGAGAGACCCAGTACTTC. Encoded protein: CASSLETGLAGDRETQYF.

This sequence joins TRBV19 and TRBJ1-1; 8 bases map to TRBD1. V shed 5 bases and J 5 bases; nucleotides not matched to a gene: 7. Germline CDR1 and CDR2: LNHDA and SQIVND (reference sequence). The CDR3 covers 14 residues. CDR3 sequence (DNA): TGTGCCAGTAGTGGCAGGGGGCGGGGAACTGAAGCTTTCTTT. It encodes CASSGRGRGTEAFF.

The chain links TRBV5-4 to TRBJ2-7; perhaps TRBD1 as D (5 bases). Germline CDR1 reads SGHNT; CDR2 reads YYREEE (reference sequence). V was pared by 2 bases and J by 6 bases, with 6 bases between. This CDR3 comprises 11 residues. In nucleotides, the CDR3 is TGTGCCAGCAGCTTTGGGGCCGAGCAGTACTTC. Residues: CASSFGAEQYF.

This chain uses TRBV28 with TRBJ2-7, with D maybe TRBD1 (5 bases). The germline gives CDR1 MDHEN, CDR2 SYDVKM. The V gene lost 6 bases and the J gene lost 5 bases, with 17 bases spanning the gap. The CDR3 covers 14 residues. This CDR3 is CASSLRAGSHEQYF. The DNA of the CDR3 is TGTGCCAGCAGCCTACGGGCAGGGTCCCACGAGCAGTACTTC.

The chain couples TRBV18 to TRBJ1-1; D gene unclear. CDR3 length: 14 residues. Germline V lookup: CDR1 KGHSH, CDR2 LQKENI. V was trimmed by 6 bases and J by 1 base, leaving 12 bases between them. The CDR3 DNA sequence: TGTGCCAGCTCCGAGGGAGCGGGGAACACTGAAGCTTTCTTT. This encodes CASSEGAGNTEAFF. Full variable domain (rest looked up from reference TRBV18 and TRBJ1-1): NAGVMQNPRHLVRRRGQEARLRCSPMKGHSHVYWYRQLPEEGLKFMVYLQKENIIDESGMPKERFSAEFPKEGPSILRIQQVVRGDSAAYFCASSEGAGNTEAFFGQGTRLTVV.

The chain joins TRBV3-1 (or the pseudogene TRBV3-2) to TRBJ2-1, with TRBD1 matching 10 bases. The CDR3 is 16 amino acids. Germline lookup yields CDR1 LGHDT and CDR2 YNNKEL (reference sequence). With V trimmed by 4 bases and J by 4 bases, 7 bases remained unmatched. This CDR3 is CASSRIRDRGYNEQFF. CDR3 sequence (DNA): TGTGCCAGCAGCCGTATTCGGGACAGGGGTTACAATGAGCAGTTCTTC.

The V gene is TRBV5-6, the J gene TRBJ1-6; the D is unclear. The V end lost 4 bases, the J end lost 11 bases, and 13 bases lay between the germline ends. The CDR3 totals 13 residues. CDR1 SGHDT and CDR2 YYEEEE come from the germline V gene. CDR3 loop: CASSGEGKPPLHF. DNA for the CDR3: TGTGCCAGCAGCGGGGAGGGAAAACCACCCCTCCACTTT. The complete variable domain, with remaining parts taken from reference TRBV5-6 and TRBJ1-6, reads DAGVTQSPTHLIKTRGQQVTLRCSPKSGHDTVSWYQQALGQGPQFIFQYYEEEERQRGNFPDRFSGHQFPNYSSELNVNALLLGDSALYLCASSGEGKPPLHFGNGTRLTVT.

This CDR3 reads CASGYSGIQETQYF. The CDR3 coding sequence is TGTGCCAGCGGGTATAGCGGGATACAAGAGACCCAGTACTTC. The rearrangement uses TRBV11-2 and TRBJ2-5; 8 bases are shared with TRBD2. Looked up from germline, CDR1 is SGHAT and CDR2 is FQNNGV. J gave up 2 bases and V 8 bases, and 7 bases lay outside the gene matches. This CDR3 is built from 14 residues.

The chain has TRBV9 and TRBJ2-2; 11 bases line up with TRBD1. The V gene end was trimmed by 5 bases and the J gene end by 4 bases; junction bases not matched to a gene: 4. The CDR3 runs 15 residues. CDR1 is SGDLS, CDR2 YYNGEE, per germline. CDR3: CASSSGTGGTGELFF. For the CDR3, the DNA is TGTGCCAGCAGTTCCGGGACAGGGGGCACCGGGGAGCTGTTTTTT.

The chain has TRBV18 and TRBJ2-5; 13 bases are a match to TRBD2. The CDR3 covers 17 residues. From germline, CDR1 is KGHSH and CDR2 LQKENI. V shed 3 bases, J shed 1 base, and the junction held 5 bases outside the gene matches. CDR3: CASSPPGTSGTQETQYF. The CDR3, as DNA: TGTGCCAGCTCACCCCCGGGGACTAGCGGGACCCAAGAGACCCAGTACTTC.

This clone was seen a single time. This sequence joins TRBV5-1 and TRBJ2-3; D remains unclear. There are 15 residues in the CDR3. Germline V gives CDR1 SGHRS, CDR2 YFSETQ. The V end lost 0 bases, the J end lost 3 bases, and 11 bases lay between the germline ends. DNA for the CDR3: TGCGCCAGCAGCTTGGTTCAGGTTGAAACAGATACGCAGTATTTT. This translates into CASSLVQVETDTQYF.

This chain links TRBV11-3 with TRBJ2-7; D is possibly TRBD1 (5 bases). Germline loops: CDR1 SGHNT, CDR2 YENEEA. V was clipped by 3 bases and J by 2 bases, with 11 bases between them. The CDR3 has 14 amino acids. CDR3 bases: TGTGCCAGCAGCTTGGGGCCTAACACCTACGAGCAGTACTTC. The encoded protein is CASSLGPNTYEQYF.

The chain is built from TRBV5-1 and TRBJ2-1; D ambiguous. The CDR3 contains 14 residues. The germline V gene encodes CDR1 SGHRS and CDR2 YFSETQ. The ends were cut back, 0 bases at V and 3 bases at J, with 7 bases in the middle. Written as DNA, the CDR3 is TGCGCCAGCAGCTTGGTCGGCGGCTACAATGAGCAGTTCTTC. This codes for CASSLVGGYNEQFF.

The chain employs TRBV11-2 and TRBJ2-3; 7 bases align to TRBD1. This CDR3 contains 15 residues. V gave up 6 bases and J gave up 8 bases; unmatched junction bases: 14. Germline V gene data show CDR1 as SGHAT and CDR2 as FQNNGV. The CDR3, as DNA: TGTGCCAGCAGAACACCCGGGACAGTCAGGGGTACGCAGTATTTT. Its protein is CASRTPGTVRGTQYF.

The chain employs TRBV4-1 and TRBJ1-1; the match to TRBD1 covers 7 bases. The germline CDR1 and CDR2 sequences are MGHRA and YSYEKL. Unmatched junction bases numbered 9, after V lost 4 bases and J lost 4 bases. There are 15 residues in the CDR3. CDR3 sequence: CASSLRQGGSTEAFF. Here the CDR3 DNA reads TGCGCCAGCAGCCTACGACAGGGTGGGAGCACTGAAGCTTTCTTT.

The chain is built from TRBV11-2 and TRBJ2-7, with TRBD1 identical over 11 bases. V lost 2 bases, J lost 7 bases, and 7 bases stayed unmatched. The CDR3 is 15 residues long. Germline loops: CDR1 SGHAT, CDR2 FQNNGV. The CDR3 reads CASSLIGTGGEEQYF. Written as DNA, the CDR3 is TGTGCCAGCAGCTTAATCGGGACAGGGGGGGAGGAGCAGTACTTC.

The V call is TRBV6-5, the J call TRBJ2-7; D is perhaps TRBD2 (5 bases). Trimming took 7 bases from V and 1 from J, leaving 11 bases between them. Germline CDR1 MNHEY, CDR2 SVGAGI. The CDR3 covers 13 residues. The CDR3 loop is CASTIPGSYEQYF. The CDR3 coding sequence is TGTGCCAGCACCATCCCGGGATCCTACGAGCAGTACTTC.